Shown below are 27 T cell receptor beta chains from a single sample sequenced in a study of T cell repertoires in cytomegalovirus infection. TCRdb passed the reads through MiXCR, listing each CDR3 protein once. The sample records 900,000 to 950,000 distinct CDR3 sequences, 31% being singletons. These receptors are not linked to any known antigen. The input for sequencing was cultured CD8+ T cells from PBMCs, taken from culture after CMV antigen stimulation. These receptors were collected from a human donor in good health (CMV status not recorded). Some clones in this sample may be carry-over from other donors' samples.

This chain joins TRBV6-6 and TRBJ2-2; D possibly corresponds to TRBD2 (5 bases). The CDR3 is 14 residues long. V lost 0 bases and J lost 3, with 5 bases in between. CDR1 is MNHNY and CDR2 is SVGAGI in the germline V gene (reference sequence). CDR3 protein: CASSYSRDTGELFF. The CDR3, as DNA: TGTGCCAGCAGTTACTCGAGGGACACCGGGGAGCTGTTTTTT.

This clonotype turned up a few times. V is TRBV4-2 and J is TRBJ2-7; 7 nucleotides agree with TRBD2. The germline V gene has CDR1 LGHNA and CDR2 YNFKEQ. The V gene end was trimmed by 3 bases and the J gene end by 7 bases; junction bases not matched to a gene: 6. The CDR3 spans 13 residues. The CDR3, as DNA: TGTGCCAGCAGCCAGCCCCCGGGAGGAGAGCAGTACGTC. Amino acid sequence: CASSQPPGGEQYV.

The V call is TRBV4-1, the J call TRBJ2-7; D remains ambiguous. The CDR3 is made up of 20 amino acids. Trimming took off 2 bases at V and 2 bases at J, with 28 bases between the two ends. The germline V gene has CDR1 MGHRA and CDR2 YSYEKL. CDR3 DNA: TGCGCCAGCAGCCAAAAGCTCGGGCCAAAGGTCTCGCTCATGACCTACGAGCAGTACTTC. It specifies CASSQKLGPKVSLMTYEQYF.

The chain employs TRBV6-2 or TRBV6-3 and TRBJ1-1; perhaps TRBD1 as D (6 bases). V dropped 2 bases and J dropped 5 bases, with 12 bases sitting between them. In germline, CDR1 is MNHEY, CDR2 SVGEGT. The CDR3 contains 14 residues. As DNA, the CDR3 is TGTGCCAGCAGTTACGGGGGCGGGAGGACTGAAGCTTTCTTT. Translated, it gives CASSYGGGRTEAFF.

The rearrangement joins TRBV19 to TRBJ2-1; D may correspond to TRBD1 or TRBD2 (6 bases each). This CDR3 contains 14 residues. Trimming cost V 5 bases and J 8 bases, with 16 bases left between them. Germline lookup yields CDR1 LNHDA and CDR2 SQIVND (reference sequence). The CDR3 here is CASSGWGADDEQFF. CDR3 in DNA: TGTGCCAGTAGTGGATGGGGGGCGGATGATGAGCAGTTCTTC. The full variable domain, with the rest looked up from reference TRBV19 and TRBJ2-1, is DGGITQSPKYLFRKEGQNVTLSCEQNLNHDAMYWYRQDPGQGLRLIYYSQIVNDFQKGDIAEGYSVSREKKESFPLTVTSAQKNPTAFYLCASSGWGADDEQFFGPGTRLTVL.

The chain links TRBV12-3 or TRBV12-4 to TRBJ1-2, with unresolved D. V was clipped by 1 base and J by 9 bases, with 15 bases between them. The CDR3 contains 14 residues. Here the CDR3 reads CASSLVSILTSYTF. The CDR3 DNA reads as TGTGCCAGCAGTTTAGTCTCGATTCTCACGAGCTACACCTTC.

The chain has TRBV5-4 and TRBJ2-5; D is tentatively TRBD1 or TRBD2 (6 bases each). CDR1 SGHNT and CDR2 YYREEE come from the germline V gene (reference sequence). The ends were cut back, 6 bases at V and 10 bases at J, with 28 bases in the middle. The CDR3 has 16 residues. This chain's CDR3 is CASTVWRGDQALDQYF. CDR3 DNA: TGTGCCAGCACCGTGTGGAGGGGGGACCAAGCGTTGGACCAGTACTTC.

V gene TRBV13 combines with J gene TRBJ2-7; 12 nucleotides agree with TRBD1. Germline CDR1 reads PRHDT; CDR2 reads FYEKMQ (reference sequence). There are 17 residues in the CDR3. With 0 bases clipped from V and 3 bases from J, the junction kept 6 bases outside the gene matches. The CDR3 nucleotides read TGTGCCAGCAGCTTAGGCCGCAGGGACAGGGGGCTCTACGAGCAGTACTTC. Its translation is CASSLGRRDRGLYEQYF.

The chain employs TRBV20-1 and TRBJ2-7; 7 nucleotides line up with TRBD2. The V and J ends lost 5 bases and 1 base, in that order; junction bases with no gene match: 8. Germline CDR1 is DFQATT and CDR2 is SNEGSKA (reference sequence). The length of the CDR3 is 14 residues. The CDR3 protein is CSAPSTGGSYEQYF. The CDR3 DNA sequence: TGCAGTGCTCCCTCAACGGGGGGTTCCTACGAGCAGTACTTC.

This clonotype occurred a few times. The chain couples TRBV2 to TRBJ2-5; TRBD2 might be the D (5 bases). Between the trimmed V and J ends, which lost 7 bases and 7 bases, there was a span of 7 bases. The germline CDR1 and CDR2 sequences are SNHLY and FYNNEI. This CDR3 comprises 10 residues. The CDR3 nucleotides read TGTGCCAGCATGGCGGGGACCCAGTACTTC. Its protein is CASMAGTQYF.

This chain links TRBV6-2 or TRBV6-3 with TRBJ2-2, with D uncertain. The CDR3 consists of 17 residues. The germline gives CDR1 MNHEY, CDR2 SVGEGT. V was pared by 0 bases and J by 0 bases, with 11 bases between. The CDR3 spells CASSYSMRQPNTGELFF. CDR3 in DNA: TGTGCCAGCAGTTACTCGATGAGGCAGCCGAACACCGGGGAGCTGTTTTTT.

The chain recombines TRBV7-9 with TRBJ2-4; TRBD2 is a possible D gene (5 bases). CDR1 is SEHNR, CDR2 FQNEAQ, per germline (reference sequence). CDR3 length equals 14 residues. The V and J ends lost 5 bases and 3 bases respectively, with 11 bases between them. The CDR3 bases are TGTGCCAGCAGCCCAGGACTGAACAAAAACATTCAGTACTTC. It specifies CASSPGLNKNIQYF.

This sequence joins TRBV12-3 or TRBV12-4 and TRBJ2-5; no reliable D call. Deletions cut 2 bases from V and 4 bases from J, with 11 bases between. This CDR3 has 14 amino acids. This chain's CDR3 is CASSLFVNGETQYF. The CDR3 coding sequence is TGTGCCAGCAGTTTATTTGTCAACGGAGAGACCCAGTACTTC.

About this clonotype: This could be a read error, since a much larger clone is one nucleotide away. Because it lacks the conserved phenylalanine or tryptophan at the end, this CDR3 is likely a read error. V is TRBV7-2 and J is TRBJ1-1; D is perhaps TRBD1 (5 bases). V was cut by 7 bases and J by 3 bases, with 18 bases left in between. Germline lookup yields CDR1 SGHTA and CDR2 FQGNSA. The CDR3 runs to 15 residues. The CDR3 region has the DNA TGTGCCAGCATCCTCAGGGACGGACGGCACACTGAAGCTTTCTTA. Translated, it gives CASILRDGRHTEAFL.

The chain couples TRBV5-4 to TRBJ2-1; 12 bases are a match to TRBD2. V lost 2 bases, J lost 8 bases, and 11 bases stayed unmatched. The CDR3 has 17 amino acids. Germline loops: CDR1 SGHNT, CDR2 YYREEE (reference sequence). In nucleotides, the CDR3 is TGTGCCAGCAGCTTCACTAGCGGGGGGCCCATTTACCATGAGCAGTTCTTC. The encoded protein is CASSFTSGGPIYHEQFF.

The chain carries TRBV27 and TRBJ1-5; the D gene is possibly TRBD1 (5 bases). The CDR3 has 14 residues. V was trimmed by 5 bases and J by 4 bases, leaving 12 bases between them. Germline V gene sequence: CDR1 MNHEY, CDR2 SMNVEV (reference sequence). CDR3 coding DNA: TGTGCCAGCAGTACCGTGGGGCAAAATCAGCCCCAGCATTTT. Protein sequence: CASSTVGQNQPQHF.

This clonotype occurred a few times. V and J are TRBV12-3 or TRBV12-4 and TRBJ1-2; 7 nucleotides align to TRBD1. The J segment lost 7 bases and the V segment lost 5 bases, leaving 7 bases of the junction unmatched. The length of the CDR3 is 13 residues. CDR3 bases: TGTGCCAGCAGTGGAACAGGGGAGGCTGGCTACACCTTC. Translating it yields CASSGTGEAGYTF.

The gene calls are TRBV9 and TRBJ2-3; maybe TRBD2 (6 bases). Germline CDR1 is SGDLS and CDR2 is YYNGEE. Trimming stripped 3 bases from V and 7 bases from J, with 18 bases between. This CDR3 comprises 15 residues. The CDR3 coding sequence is TGTGCCAGCAGCGCGAGGGACTCTCTGGCGAATACGCAGTATTTT. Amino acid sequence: CASSARDSLANTQYF.

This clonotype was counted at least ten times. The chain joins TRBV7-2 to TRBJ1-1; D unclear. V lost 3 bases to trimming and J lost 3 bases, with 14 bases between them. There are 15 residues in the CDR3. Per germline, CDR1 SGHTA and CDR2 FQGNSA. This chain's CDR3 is CASSLRLVGDTEAFF. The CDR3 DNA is TGTGCCAGCAGCTTGAGGTTGGTCGGGGACACTGAAGCTTTCTTT.

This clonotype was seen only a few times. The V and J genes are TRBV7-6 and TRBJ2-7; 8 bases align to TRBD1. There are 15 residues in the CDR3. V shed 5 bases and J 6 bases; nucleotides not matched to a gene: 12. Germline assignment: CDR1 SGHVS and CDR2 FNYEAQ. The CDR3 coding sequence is TGTGCCAGCAGCCTAGATGGACAGGGATTTGGCGAGCAGTACTTC. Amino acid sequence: CASSLDGQGFGEQYF.

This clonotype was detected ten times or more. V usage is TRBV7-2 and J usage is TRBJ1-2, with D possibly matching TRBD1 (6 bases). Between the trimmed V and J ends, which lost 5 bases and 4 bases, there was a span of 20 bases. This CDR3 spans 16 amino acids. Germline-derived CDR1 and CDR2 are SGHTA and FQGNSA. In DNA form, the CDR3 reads TGTGCCAGCAGCCTCTCCGGAGGGGGGTTCTTCTATGGCTACACCTTC. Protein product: CASSLSGGGFFYGYTF.

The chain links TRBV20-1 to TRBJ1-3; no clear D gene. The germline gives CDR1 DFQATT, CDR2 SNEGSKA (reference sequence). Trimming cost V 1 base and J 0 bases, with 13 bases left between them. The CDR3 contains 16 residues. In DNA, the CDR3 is TGCAGTGCTAGAGTCCCCATGGGTAGCTCTGGAAACACCATATATTTT. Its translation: CSARVPMGSSGNTIYF.

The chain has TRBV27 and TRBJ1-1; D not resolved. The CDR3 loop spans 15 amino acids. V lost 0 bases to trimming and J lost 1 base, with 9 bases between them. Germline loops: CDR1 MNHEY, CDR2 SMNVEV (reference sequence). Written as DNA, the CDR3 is TGTGCCAGCAGTTTATCTGGGGTGCCGAACACTGAAGCTTTCTTT. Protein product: CASSLSGVPNTEAFF.

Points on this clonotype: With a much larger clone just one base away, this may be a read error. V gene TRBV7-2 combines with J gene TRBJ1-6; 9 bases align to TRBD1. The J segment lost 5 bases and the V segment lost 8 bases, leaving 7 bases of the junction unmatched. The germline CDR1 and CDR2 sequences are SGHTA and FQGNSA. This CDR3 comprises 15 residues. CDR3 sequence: CASCSTGGHNSPLHF. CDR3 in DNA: TGTGCCAGCTGCTCAACAGGGGGCCATAATTCACCCCTCCACTTT.

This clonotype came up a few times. CDR3 DNA: TGCAGCGTTGACAGGGTAATCTATGGCTACACCTTC. Translating it yields CSVDRVIYGYTF. V is TRBV29-1 and J is TRBJ1-2; D is possibly TRBD1 (5 bases). The germline gives CDR1 SQVTM, CDR2 ANQGSEA. V dropped 3 bases and J dropped 4 bases, with 9 bases sitting between them. The CDR3 consists of 12 residues. Full variable domain (rest looked up from reference TRBV29-1 and TRBJ1-2): SAVISQKPSRDICQRGTSLTIQCQVDSQVTMMFWYRQQPGQSLTLIATANQGSEATYESGFVIDKFPISRPNLTFSTLTVSNMSPEDSSIYLCSVDRVIYGYTFGSGTRLTVV.

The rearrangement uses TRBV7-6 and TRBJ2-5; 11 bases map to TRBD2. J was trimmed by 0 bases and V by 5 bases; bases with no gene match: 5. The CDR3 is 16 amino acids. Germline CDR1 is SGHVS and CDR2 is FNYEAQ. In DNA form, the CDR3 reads TGTGCCAGCAGCCCCCTGACTAGCGGGGACCAAGAGACCCAGTACTTC. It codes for CASSPLTSGDQETQYF.

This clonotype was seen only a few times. The CDR3 loop reads CASSPVARGYEQYF. CDR3 DNA sequence: TGTGCCAGCAGTCCCGTGGCAAGAGGGTACGAGCAGTACTTC. V and J are TRBV28 and TRBJ2-7; weak D call: TRBD2 (5 bases). The CDR3 is made up of 14 amino acids. Trimming pared 5 bases from V and 4 bases from J, leaving 15 bases between. Germline V gene data show CDR1 as MDHEN and CDR2 as SYDVKM.